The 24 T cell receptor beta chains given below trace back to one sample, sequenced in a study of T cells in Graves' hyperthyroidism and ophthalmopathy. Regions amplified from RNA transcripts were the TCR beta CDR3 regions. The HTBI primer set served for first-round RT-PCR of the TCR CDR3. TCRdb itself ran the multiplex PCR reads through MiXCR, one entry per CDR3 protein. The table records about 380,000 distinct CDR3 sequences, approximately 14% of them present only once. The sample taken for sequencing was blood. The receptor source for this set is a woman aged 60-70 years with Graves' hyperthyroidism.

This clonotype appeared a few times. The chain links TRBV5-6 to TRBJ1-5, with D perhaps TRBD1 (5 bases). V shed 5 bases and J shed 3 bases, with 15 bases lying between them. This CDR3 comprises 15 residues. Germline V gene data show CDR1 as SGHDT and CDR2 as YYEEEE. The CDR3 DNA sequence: TGTGCCAGCAGTTTTGGACCGGGGCCCAATCAGCCCCAGCATTTT. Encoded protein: CASSFGPGPNQPQHF.

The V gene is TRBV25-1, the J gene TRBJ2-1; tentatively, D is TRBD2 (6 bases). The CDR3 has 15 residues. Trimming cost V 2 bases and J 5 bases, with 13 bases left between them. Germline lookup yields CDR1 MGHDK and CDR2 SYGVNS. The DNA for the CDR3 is TGTGCCAGCAGTGAACTCGGGAGAGCCAACAATGAGCAGTTCTTC. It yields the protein CASSELGRANNEQFF.

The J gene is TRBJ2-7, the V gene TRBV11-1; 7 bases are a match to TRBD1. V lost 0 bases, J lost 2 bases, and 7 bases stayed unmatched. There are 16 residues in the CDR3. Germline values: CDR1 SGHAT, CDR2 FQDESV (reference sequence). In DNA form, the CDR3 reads TGTGCCAGCAGCTTAGCGAGGGACAGAAAGACCTACGAGCAGTACTTC. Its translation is CASSLARDRKTYEQYF.

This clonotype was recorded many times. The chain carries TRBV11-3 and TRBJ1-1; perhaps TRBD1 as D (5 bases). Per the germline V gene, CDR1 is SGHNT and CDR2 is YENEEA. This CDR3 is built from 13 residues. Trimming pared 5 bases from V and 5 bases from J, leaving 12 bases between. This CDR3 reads CASSEQEGTEAFF. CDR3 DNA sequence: TGTGCCAGCAGCGAACAGGAGGGAACTGAAGCTTTCTTT.

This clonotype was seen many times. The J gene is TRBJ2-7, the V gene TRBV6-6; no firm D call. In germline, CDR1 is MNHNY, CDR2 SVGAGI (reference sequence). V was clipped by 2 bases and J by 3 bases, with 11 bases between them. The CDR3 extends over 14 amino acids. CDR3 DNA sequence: TGTGCCAGCAGTTACACCTCCGATTACTACGAGCAGTACTTC. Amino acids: CASSYTSDYYEQYF.

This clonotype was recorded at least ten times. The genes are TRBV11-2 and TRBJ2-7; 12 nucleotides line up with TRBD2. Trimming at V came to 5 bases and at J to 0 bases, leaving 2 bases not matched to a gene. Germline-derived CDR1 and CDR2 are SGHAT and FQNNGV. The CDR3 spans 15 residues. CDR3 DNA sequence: TGTGCCAGCAGCCAGACTAGCGGGAGCTCCTACGAGCAGTACTTC. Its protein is CASSQTSGSSYEQYF.

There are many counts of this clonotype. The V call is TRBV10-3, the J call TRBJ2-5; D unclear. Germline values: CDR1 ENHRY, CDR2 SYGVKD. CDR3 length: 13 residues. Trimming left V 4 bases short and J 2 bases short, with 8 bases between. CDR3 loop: CAISVGQQETQYF. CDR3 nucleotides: TGTGCCATCAGTGTTGGGCAGCAAGAGACCCAGTACTTC.

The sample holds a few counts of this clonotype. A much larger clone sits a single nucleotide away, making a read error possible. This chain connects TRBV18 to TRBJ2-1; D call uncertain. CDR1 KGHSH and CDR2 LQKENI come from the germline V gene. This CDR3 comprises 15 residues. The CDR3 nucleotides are TGTGCCAGCTCACCGATTATTAGTGGAGCCAATGGGCAGTTCTTC. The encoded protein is CASSPIISGANGQFF.

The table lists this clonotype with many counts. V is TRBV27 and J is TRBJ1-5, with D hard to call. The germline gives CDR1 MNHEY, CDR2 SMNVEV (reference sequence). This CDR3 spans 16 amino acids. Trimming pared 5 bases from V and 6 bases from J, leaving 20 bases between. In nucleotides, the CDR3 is TGTGCCAGCAGTCCACTAGTCGGCGGTGCCGGTCAGCCCCAGCATTTT. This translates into CASSPLVGGAGQPQHF.

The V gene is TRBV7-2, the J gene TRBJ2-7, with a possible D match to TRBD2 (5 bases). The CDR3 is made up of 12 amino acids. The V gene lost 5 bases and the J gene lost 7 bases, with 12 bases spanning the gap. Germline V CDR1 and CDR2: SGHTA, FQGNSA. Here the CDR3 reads CASSDPGGEQYF. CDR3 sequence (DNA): TGTGCCAGCAGCGACCCTGGAGGAGAGCAGTACTTC.

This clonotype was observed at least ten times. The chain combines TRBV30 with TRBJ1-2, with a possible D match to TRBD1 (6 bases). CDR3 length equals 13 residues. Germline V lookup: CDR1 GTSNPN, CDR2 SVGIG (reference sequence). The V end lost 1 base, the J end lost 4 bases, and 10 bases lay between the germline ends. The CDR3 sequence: CAWSESGAYGYTF. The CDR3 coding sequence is TGTGCCTGGAGTGAATCGGGGGCCTATGGCTACACCTTC.

This chain's CDR3 is CATWGQVNTGELFF. CDR3 DNA sequence: TGTGCCACCTGGGGACAGGTGAACACCGGGGAGCTGTTTTTT. J is TRBJ2-2 and V is TRBV10-3; 8 positions match TRBD1. After removal of 10 bases from V and 1 base from J, the junction contained 5 bases not matched to a gene. The CDR3 covers 14 residues. Per germline, CDR1 ENHRY and CDR2 SYGVKD.

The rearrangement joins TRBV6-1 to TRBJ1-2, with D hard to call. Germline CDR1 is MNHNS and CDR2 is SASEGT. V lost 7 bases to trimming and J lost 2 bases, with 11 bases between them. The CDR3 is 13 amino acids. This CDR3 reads CASKSYGNYGYTF. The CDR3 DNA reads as TGTGCCAGCAAGTCATACGGGAACTATGGCTACACCTTC.

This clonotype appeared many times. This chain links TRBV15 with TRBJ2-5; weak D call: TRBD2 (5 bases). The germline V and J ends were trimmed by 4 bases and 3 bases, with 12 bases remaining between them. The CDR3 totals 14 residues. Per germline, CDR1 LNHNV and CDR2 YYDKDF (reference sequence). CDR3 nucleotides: TGTGCCACCAGCATCCTCCGGGGAGAAGAGACCCAGTACTTC. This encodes CATSILRGEETQYF.

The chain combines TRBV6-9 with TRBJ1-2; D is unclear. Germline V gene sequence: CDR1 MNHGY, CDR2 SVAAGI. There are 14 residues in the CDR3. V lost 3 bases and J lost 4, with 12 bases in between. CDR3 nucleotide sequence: TGTGCCAGCAGTTACCGGGAAGGTACCTATGGCTACACCTTC. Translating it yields CASSYREGTYGYTF.

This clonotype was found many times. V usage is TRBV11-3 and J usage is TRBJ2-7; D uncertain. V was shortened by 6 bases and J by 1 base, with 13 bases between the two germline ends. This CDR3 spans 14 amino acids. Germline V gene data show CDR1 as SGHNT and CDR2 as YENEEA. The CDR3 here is CASSGSPGSYEQYF. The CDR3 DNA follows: TGTGCCAGCAGTGGTTCCCCGGGTTCCTACGAGCAGTACTTC.

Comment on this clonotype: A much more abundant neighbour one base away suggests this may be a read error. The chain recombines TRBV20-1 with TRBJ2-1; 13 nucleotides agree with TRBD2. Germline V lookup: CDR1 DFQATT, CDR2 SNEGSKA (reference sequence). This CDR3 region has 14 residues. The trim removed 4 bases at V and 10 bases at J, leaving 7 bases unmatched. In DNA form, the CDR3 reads TGCAGTGCTACCGAGGGGACTAGCGGGAACGAGCAGTTCTTC. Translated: CSATEGTSGNEQFF.

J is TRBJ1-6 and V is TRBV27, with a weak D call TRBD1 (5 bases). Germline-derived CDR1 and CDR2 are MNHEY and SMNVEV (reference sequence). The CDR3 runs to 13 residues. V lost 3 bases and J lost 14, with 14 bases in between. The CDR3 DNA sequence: TGTGCCAGCAGTTTCAGGGAGGCTACGGCCCTCCACTTT. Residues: CASSFREATALHF.

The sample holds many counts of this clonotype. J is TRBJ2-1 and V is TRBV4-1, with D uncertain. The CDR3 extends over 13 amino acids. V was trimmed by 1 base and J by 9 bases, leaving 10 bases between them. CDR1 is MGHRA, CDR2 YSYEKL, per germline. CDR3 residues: CASSQVGSSEQFF. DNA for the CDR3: TGCGCCAGCAGCCAAGTGGGAAGTAGTGAGCAGTTCTTC.

CDR3 sequence: CASSPGQASLGYTF. The CDR3 DNA is TGTGCCAGCAGCCCAGGACAGGCCTCGCTCGGCTACACCTTC. The gene calls are TRBV13 and TRBJ1-2; 7 bases match TRBD1. The CDR3 runs to 14 residues. The V gene's germline CDR1 is PRHDT and CDR2 FYEKMQ (reference sequence). V lost 5 bases to trimming and J lost 8 bases; unmatched junction nucleotides: 11.

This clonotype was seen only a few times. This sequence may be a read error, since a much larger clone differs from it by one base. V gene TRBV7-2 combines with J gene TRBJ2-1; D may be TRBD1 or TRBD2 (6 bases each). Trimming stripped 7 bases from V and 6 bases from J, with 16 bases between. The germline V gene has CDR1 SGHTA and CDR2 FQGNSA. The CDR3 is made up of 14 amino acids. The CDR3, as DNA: TGTGCCAGCATCCACGGGAAGGGGGGCAATGAGCAGTTCTTC. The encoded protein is CASIHGKGGNEQFF.

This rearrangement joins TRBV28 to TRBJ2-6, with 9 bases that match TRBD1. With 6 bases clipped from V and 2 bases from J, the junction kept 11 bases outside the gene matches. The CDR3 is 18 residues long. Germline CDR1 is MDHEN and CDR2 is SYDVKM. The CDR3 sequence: CASRRLGQGLPGANVLTF. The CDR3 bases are TGTGCCAGCAGACGCCTCGGACAGGGGTTGCCTGGGGCCAACGTCCTGACTTTC. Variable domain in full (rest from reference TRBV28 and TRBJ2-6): DVKVTQSSRYLVKRTGEKVFLECVQDMDHENMFWYRQDPGLGLRLIYFSYDVKMKEKGDIPEGYSVSREKKERFSLILESASTNQTSMYLCASRRLGQGLPGANVLTFGAGSRLTVL.

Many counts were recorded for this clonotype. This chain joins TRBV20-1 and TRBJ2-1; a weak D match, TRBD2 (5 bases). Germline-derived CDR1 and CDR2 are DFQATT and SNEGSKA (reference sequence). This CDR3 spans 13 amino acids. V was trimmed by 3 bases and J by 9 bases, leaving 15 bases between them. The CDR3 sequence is CSASYPVRGEQFF. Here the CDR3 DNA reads TGCAGTGCTAGCTATCCAGTCCGGGGTGAGCAGTTCTTC.

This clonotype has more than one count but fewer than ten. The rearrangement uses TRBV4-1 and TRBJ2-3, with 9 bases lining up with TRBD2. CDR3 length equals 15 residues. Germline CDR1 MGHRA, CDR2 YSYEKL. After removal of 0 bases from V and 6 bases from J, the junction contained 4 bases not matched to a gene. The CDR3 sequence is CASSQEGSGSDTQYF. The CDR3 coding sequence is TGCGCCAGCAGCCAAGAAGGTAGCGGGAGTGATACGCAGTATTTT.